This T cell receptor beta chain was sequenced in a study of control samples from healthy donors and cancer patients. Generated by immunoSEQ multiplex PCR, the TCRdb table keeps only in-frame clones and is missing some. The sample yields around 110,000 clones, over 85% seen once. In germline, CDR1 is SGHAT, CDR2 FQNNGV. This CDR3 is built from 19 residues. V lost 3 bases, J lost 7 bases, and 25 bases lay in between. The chain employs TRBV11-2 and TRBJ1-6; D might be TRBD1 (5 bases). The TCR was taken from a man between 25 and 39 years old in good health. The sequencing input was blood. CDR3 DNA sequence: TGTGCCAGCAGCTTCGGTCGACCGTCTAGGGGAAGAAACAATTCACCCCTCCACTTT. This codes for CASSFGRPSRGRNNSPLHF.